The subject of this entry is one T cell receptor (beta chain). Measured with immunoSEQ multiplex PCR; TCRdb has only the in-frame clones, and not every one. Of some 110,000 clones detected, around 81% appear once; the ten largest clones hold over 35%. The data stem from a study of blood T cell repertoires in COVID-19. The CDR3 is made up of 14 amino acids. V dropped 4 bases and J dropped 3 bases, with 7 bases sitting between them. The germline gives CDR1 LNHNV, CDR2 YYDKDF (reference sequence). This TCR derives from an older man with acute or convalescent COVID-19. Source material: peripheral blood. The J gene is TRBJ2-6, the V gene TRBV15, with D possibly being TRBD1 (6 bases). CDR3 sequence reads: CATSTTGGANVLTF. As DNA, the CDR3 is TGTGCCACCAGCACGACAGGTGGGGCCAACGTCCTGACTTTC.